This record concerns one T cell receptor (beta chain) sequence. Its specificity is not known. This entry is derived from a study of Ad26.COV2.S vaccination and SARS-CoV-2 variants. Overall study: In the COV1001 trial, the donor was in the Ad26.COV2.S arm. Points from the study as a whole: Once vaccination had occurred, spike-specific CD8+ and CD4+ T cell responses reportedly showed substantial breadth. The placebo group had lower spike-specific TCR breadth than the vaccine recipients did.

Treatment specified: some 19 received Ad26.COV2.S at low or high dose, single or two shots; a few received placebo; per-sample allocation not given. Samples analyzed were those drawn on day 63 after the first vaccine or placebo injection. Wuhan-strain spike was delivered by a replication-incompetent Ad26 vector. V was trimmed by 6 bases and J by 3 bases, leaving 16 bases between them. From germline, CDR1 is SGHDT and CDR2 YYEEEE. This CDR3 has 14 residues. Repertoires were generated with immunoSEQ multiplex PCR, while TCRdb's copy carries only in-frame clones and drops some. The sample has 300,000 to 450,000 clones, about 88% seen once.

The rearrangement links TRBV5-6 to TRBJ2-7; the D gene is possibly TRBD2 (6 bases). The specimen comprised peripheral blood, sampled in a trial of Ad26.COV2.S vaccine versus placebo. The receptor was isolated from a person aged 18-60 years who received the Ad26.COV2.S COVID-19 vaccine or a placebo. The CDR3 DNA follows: TGTGCCAGCACCGCCTGGGGGGTCGACTACGAGCAGTACTTC. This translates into CASTAWGVDYEQYF.